This T cell receptor (beta chain) was retrieved from a study of blood T cell dynamics during melanoma immunotherapy. Study-wide points: It remained unknown if the driving T cell clones were melanoma-specific.

In regard to this clone: Its target is not known.

The ends were cut back, 5 bases at V and 2 bases at J, with 13 bases in the middle. CDR1 is MNHEY, CDR2 SVGAGI, per germline. The length of the CDR3 is 15 residues. The time point was: pre-treatment baseline. Only in-frame clones appear in the TCRdb table, and some are missing; sequencing was by immunoSEQ multiplex PCR. This repertoire shows over 5,500 clones, 80% found once; its top ten account for approximately 26%. This specimen was blood, taken from a patient treated with checkpoint blockade. The chain is built from TRBV6-5 and TRBJ1-5, with D possibly matching TRBD1 (6 bases). This receptor was obtained from a human donor with melanoma. CDR3 protein: CASSPRGKGNQPQHF. In nucleotides, the CDR3 is TGTGCCAGCAGTCCGAGGGGGAAGGGCAATCAGCCCCAGCATTTT.